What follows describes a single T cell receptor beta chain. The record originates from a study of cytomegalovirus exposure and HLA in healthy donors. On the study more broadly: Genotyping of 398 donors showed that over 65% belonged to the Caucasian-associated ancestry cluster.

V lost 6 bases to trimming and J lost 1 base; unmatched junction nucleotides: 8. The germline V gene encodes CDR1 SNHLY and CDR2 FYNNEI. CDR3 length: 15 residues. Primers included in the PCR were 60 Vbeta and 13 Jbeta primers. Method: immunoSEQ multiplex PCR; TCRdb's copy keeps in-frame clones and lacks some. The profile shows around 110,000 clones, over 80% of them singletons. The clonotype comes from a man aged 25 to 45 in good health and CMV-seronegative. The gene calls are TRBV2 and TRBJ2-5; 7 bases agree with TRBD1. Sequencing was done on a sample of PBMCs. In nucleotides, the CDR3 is TGTGCCAGCAGGGACACTTGGACAGGCCAAGAGACCCAGTACTTC. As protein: CASRDTWTGQETQYF.